A single sample gave rise to the 31 T cell receptor beta chains below, sequenced in a study of T-cell memory formation after mild COVID-19. One entry per CDR3 protein, called by TCRdb with MiXCR from the 5' RACE reads. Here the sample spans 100,000 to 150,000 distinct CDR3 sequences, approximately 15% being singletons. The specimen sequenced was PBMCs or a T cell subset sorted from them (not recorded which). These receptors came from a man between 18 and 35 years old who had mild COVID-19 (a few samples of this study predate the infection). Cell type and time point are not known.

The chain employs TRBV5-1 and TRBJ2-5, with unresolved D. The germline gives CDR1 SGHRS, CDR2 YFSETQ. V was cut by 4 bases and J by 2 bases, with 6 bases left in between. The CDR3 length is 12 residues. CDR3 coding DNA: TGCGCCAGCAGCGCGGAACAAGAGACCCAGTACTTC. This translates into CASSAEQETQYF.

The chain employs TRBV10-3 and TRBJ1-2, with D possibly matching TRBD1 (5 bases). Deletions cut 6 bases from V and 7 bases from J, with 21 bases between. The CDR3 is 15 amino acids. From germline, CDR1 is ENHRY and CDR2 SYGVKD. The CDR3 loop reads CAISSQTGSQGGYTF. As DNA, the CDR3 is TGTGCCATCAGCTCCCAGACGGGGTCTCAGGGTGGCTACACCTTC.

V is TRBV25-1 and J is TRBJ1-6; D possibly corresponds to TRBD1 (6 bases). The CDR3 contains 14 residues. The germline V gene encodes CDR1 MGHDK and CDR2 SYGVNS. V was trimmed by 0 bases and J by 10 bases, leaving 10 bases between them. The CDR3 coding sequence is TGTGCCAGCAGTGAATATCGGGGGCTGTCACCCCTCCACTTT. It is translated as CASSEYRGLSPLHF.

The CDR3 DNA sequence: TGCAGTGCTCTAGAGACAGGGTCAGAGACCCAGTACTTC. Encoded protein: CSALETGSETQYF. The gene calls are TRBV20-1 and TRBJ2-5; 7 bases line up with TRBD1. V trimming: 5 bases; J trimming: 4 bases; junction bases outside the gene matches: 7. This CDR3 spans 13 amino acids. Germline V gene data show CDR1 as DFQATT and CDR2 as SNEGSKA (reference sequence).

This rearrangement joins TRBV11-2 to TRBJ2-3, with TRBD1 matching over 8 bases. The CDR3 is 16 residues long. CDR1 and CDR2 (germline): SGHAT, FQNNGV. V gave up 6 bases and J gave up 0 bases; unmatched junction bases: 8. This CDR3 reads CASRNQGALSTDTQYF. CDR3 DNA sequence: TGTGCCAGCAGAAATCAGGGGGCGCTCAGCACAGATACGCAGTATTTT.

The rearrangement links TRBV2 to TRBJ2-3, with unresolved D. Between the trimmed V and J ends, which lost 5 bases and 0 bases, there was a span of 6 bases. The CDR3 covers 13 residues. Germline V gene sequence: CDR1 SNHLY, CDR2 FYNNEI. The CDR3 region is CASSPSSTDTQYF. Written as DNA, the CDR3 is TGTGCCAGCAGTCCCTCTAGCACAGATACGCAGTATTTT.

CDR3 sequence reads: CASRISGSSATGELFF. In DNA, the CDR3 is TGTGCCAGCAGGATCAGCGGCAGTTCAGCCACCGGGGAGCTGTTTTTT. This chain joins TRBV7-2 and TRBJ2-2, with a possible D match to TRBD2 (5 bases). V dropped 6 bases and J dropped 4 bases, with 18 bases sitting between them. The CDR3 extends over 16 amino acids. Germline V gene data show CDR1 as SGHTA and CDR2 as FQGNSA.

In its sample, this clonotype was seen once. The CDR3 bases are TGTGCCAGCTCGCCGGAAGGGGGACAGCCCCAGCATTTT. This sequence encodes CASSPEGGQPQHF. The chain recombines TRBV18 with TRBJ1-5, with D possibly matching TRBD1 (6 bases). Germline CDR1 and CDR2: KGHSH and LQKENI. V was trimmed by 6 bases and J by 7 bases, leaving 13 bases between them. CDR3 length: 13 residues.

V gene TRBV6-5 combines with J gene TRBJ2-2, with no clear D. The ends were cut back, 0 bases at V and 2 bases at J, with 10 bases in the middle. Germline CDR1 MNHEY, CDR2 SVGAGI. The CDR3 is made up of 16 amino acids. This CDR3 reads CASSYSNRVNTGELFF. In nucleotides, the CDR3 is TGTGCCAGCAGTTACTCGAACCGGGTTAACACCGGGGAGCTGTTTTTT.

The genes are TRBV10-2 and TRBJ2-1; TRBD2 matches 10 bases. V dropped 4 bases and J dropped 2; count of bases not matched to a gene: 5. Germline V CDR1 and CDR2: WSHSY, SAAADI. This CDR3 region has 16 residues. For the CDR3, the DNA is TGCGCCAGCAGTGTTCCCCTAGCGGGGGCCTACAATGAGCAGTTCTTC. As protein: CASSVPLAGAYNEQFF.

This clonotype was seen ten or more times. The gene calls are TRBV4-3 and TRBJ2-3; D is possibly TRBD2 (5 bases). Germline CDR1 and CDR2: LGHNA and YSLEER. The CDR3 spans 16 residues. V lost 4 bases, J lost 1 base, and 15 bases lay in between. CDR3: CASSRRAASGTDTQYF. In DNA, the CDR3 is TGCGCCAGCAGCCGGCGGGCAGCCTCAGGCACAGATACGCAGTATTTT.

This chain joins TRBV5-1 and TRBJ1-6; possible D gene TRBD1, 6 bases. Germline assignment: CDR1 SGHRS and CDR2 YFSETQ. The CDR3 runs to 16 residues. V was clipped by 2 bases and J by 7 bases, with 16 bases between them. This CDR3 is CASSFGQGNSNSPLHF. The DNA of the CDR3 is TGCGCCAGCAGCTTTGGTCAGGGGAATTCAAATTCACCCCTCCACTTT.

V and J are TRBV14 and TRBJ2-3, with D tentatively TRBD1 (6 bases). The CDR3 covers 14 residues. Germline V gene lookup returns CDR1 SGHDN and CDR2 FVKESK. Trimming removed 1 base at V and 6 bases at J, with 11 bases between. In nucleotides, the CDR3 is TGTGCCAGCAGCCAAGCACTAACAGGGGATACGCAGTATTTT. Translating it yields CASSQALTGDTQYF.

Only a few counts were recorded for this clonotype. The chain joins TRBV7-2 to TRBJ1-6; no definite D call. V was trimmed by 5 bases and J by 12 bases, leaving 32 bases between them. CDR3 length: 19 amino acids. Germline V gene sequence: CDR1 SGHTA, CDR2 FQGNSA. CDR3 DNA: TGTGCCAGCAGCCGATGGACGAGAATATCGGCCCCAGCAGGTAGACCCCTCCACTTT. This encodes CASSRWTRISAPAGRPLHF.

The rearrangement joins TRBV6-5 to TRBJ2-7; TRBD1 aligns across 7 bases. Germline V CDR1 and CDR2: MNHEY, SVGAGI. The CDR3 totals 15 residues. With 2 bases clipped from V and 2 bases from J, the junction kept 6 bases outside the gene matches. The CDR3 region has the DNA TGTGCCAGCAGTTACCGAAAGGGACAGACCTACGAGCAGTACTTC. Protein sequence: CASSYRKGQTYEQYF.

This clonotype occurred a few times. This chain links TRBV7-3 with TRBJ2-3; D gene unclear. Germline V gene lookup returns CDR1 SGHTA and CDR2 FQGTGA. V gave up 0 bases and J gave up 3 bases, with 7 bases separating them. The CDR3 runs 14 residues. CDR3 sequence (DNA): TGTGCCAGCAGCTTAACGGCTACTACAGATACGCAGTATTTT. Protein product: CASSLTATTDTQYF.

This clonotype was observed a handful of times. This chain joins TRBV30 and TRBJ2-2, with TRBD2 as a possible D gene (6 bases). V was cut by 8 bases and J by 1 base, with 8 bases left in between. CDR1 GTSNPN and CDR2 SVGIG come from the germline V gene (reference sequence). The CDR3 spans 12 residues. CDR3: CAGGENTGELFF. The DNA for the CDR3 is TGTGCCGGCGGGGAGAACACCGGGGAGCTGTTTTTT.

This clonotype was counted at least ten times. The J gene is TRBJ2-7, the V gene TRBV4-2, with unresolved D. Germline V gives CDR1 LGHNA, CDR2 YNFKEQ. V gave up 1 base and J gave up 7 bases, with 14 bases separating them. The CDR3 extends over 14 amino acids. This chain's CDR3 is CASSQAPALGEQYF. The CDR3 coding sequence is TGTGCCAGCAGCCAAGCACCGGCTCTGGGTGAGCAGTACTTC.

This clonotype was recorded a few times. This sequence joins TRBV6-2 or TRBV6-3 and TRBJ2-2, with TRBD1 as a possible D gene (5 bases). This CDR3 region has 15 residues. V dropped 2 bases and J dropped 3 bases, with 10 bases sitting between them. Looked up from germline, CDR1 is MNHEY and CDR2 is SVGEGT. CDR3 DNA sequence: TGTGCCAGCAGTTACCCCCCAGGGTACACCGGGGAGCTGTTTTTT. As protein: CASSYPPGYTGELFF.

This clonotype was detected a few times. This sequence joins TRBV18 and TRBJ2-7; D is unresolved. In germline, CDR1 is KGHSH, CDR2 LQKENI. V lost 6 bases and J 1 base, leaving 13 bases between the germline ends. The CDR3 sequence is 14 residues long. For the CDR3, the DNA is TGTGCCAGCTCGCCTGCCCCGTTTTCCTACGAGCAGTACTTC. It codes for CASSPAPFSYEQYF.

This clonotype was recorded only once. This sequence joins TRBV27 and TRBJ1-2, with TRBD1 matching 8 bases. The CDR3 length is 15 residues. Germline values: CDR1 MNHEY, CDR2 SMNVEV (reference sequence). J was trimmed by 2 bases and V by 3 bases; bases with no gene match: 5. CDR3 in DNA: TGTGCCAGCAGTTTCGGGACAGGTCTAAACTATGGCTACACCTTC. The encoded protein is CASSFGTGLNYGYTF.

This clonotype came up many times. The V and J genes are TRBV20-1 and TRBJ2-7; 12 nucleotides align to TRBD2. J was trimmed by 3 bases and V by 5 bases; bases with no gene match: 5. The CDR3 has 14 amino acids. Germline V gene data show CDR1 as DFQATT and CDR2 as SNEGSKA (reference sequence). CDR3 amino acids: CSAARTSGIYEQYF. The CDR3 nucleotides are TGCAGTGCTGCCAGGACTAGCGGGATCTACGAGCAGTACTTC.

V usage is TRBV20-1 and J usage is TRBJ2-1; 12 bases align to TRBD2. J gave up 9 bases and V 8 bases, and 8 bases lay outside the gene matches. The germline V gene encodes CDR1 DFQATT and CDR2 SNEGSKA (reference sequence). This CDR3 region has 13 residues. The CDR3 nucleotides are TGCAGTTTGCTAGCGGGGGGGCAAAGTGAGCAGTTCTTC. Translation gives CSLLAGGQSEQFF.

CDR3 residues: CASSLYSGNTIYF. CDR3 nucleotides: TGTGCCAGCAGCCTGTACTCTGGAAACACCATATATTTT. The chain uses TRBV7-2 and TRBJ1-3; D remains ambiguous. Trimming shortened V by 5 bases and J by 0 bases, and 5 bases separated the two germline ends. Germline V lookup: CDR1 SGHTA, CDR2 FQGNSA. The CDR3 has 13 residues.

This clonotype was found a few times. V usage is TRBV20-1 and J usage is TRBJ2-5; tentatively, D is TRBD1 (5 bases). CDR1 is DFQATT, CDR2 SNEGSKA, per germline (reference sequence). The CDR3 has 12 amino acids. The V end was cut by 3 bases, the J end by 5 bases, with 10 bases between. The CDR3 sequence: CSARARQETQYF. Written as DNA, the CDR3 is TGCAGTGCTAGGGCACGACAGGAGACCCAGTACTTC.

This clonotype was recorded a few times. The chain uses TRBV12-3 or TRBV12-4 and TRBJ2-3; 9 bases fit TRBD2. With V trimmed by 7 bases and J by 9 bases, 14 bases remained unmatched. This CDR3 is 15 amino acids long. CDR3 in DNA: TGTGCCAGCAAGAAAGCGGGGGGCCCCTTCGGGACGCAGTATTTT. Its protein product is CASKKAGGPFGTQYF.

This clonotype was observed many times. V gene TRBV5-1 combines with J gene TRBJ2-7; no clear D gene. Germline V CDR1 and CDR2: SGHRS, YFSETQ. The V gene lost 3 bases and the J gene lost 5 bases, with 15 bases spanning the gap. This CDR3 has 14 residues. In DNA, the CDR3 is TGCGCCAGCAGCTACGGTGGGGTATCCCACGAGCAGTACTTC. Translated: CASSYGGVSHEQYF.

V gene TRBV5-1 combines with J gene TRBJ1-6, with D hard to call. The CDR3 runs 13 residues. V was trimmed by 4 bases and J by 8 bases, leaving 10 bases between them. CDR1 is SGHRS, CDR2 YFSETQ, per germline. CDR3 region: CASSPGEDSPLHF. In nucleotides, the CDR3 is TGCGCCAGCAGCCCCGGGGAAGATTCACCCCTCCACTTT. The full variable domain, its missing parts supplied by reference TRBV5-1 and TRBJ1-6, is KAGVTQTPRYLIKTRGQQVTLSCSPISGHRSVSWYQQTPGQGLQFLFEYFSETQRNKGNFPGRFSGRQFSNSRSEMNVSTLELGDSALYLCASSPGEDSPLHFGNGTRLTVT.

V is TRBV3-1 and J is TRBJ2-2, with a tentative D call TRBD1 (6 bases). V lost 4 bases to trimming and J lost 3 bases, with 18 bases between them. This CDR3 region has 17 residues. Germline lookup yields CDR1 LGHDT and CDR2 YNNKEL (reference sequence). The CDR3: CASSPRVLGHYTGELFF. CDR3 in DNA: TGTGCCAGCAGCCCACGTGTGCTGGGACACTACACCGGGGAGCTGTTTTTT. Using reference TRBV3-1 and TRBJ2-2 for the parts outside the CDR3, the full variable domain is DTAVSQTPKYLVTQMGNDKSIKCEQNLGHDTMYWYKQDSKKFLKIMFSYNNKELIINETVPNRFSPKSPDKAHLNLHINSLELGDSAVYFCASSPRVLGHYTGELFFGEGSRLTVL.

The rearrangement links TRBV11-2 to TRBJ2-7; 8 bases line up with TRBD1. Germline V gives CDR1 SGHAT, CDR2 FQNNGV. Germline trimming cut 3 bases from V and 3 bases from J; bases unmatched to any gene: 7. The CDR3 is 15 residues long. DNA for the CDR3: TGTGCCAGCAGCTTTTTGACAGGGGACAACTACGAGCAGTACTTC. Its protein is CASSFLTGDNYEQYF.

The chain couples TRBV7-2 to TRBJ2-5; 9 positions agree with TRBD2. The germline gives CDR1 SGHTA, CDR2 FQGNSA. V gave up 4 bases and J gave up 7 bases; unmatched junction bases: 10. The CDR3 length is 15 residues. CDR3 sequence reads: CASSSLAGVLGTQYF. The CDR3 nucleotides are TGTGCCAGCAGCTCGTTAGCGGGGGTACTCGGGACCCAGTACTTC.